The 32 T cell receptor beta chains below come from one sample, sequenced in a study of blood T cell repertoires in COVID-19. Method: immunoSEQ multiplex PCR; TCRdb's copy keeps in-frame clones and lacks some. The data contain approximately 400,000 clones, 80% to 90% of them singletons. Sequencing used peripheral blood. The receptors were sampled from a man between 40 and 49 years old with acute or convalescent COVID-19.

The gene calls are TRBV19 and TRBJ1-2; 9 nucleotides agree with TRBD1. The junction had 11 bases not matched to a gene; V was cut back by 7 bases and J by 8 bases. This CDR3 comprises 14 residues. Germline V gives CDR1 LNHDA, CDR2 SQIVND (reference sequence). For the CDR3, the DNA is TGTGCCAGTAACCCAAACAGGGGGCGACGGGGCTACACCTTC. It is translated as CASNPNRGRRGYTF. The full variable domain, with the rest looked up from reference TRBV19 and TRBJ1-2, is DGGITQSPKYLFRKEGQNVTLSCEQNLNHDAMYWYRQDPGQGLRLIYYSQIVNDFQKGDIAEGYSVSREKKESFPLTVTSAQKNPTAFYLCASNPNRGRRGYTFGSGTRLTVV.

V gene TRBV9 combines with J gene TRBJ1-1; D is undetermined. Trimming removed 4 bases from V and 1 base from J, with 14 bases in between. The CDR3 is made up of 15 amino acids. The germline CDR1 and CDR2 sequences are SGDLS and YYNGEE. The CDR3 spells CASSPRIATNTEAFF. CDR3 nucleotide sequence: TGTGCCAGCAGCCCCCGTATAGCCACGAACACTGAAGCTTTCTTT.

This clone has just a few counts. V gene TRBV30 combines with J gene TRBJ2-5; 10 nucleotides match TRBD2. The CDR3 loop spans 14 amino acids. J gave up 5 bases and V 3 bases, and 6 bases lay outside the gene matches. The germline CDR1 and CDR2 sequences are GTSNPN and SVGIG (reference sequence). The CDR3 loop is CAWRPSGSLETQYF. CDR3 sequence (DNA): TGTGCCTGGAGGCCTAGCGGGAGTTTGGAGACCCAGTACTTC.

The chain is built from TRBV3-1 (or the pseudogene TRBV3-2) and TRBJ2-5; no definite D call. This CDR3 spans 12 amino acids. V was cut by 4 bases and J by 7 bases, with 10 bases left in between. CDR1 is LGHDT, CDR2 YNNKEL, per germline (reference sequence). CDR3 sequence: CASSPAPTTQYF. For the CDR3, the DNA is TGTGCCAGCAGCCCCGCCCCTACGACCCAGTACTTC.

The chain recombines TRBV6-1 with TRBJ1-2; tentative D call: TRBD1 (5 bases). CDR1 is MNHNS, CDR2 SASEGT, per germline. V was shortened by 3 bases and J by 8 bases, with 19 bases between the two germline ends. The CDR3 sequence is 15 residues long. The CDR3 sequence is CASSDGLRGSGGYTF. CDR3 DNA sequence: TGTGCCAGCAGTGATGGCCTTAGGGGCTCTGGGGGCTACACCTTC.

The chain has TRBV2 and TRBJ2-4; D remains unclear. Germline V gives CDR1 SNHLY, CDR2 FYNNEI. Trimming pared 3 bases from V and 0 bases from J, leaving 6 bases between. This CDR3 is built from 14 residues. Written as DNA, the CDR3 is TGTGCCAGCAGTGATCCCCTAGCCAAAAACATTCAGTACTTC. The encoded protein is CASSDPLAKNIQYF.

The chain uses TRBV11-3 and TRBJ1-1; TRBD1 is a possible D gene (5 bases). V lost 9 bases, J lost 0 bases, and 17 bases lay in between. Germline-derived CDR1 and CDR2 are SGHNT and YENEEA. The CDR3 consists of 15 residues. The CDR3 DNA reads TGTGCCAGTCTATTTTGGGGGGAAATGAACACTGAAGCTTTCTTT. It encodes CASLFWGEMNTEAFF.

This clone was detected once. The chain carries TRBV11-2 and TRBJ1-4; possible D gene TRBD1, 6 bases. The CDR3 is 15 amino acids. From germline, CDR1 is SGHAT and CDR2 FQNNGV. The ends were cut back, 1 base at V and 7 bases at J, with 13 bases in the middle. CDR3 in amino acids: CASSLGAGEIEKLFF. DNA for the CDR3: TGTGCCAGCAGCTTAGGAGCAGGGGAGATTGAAAAACTGTTTTTT.

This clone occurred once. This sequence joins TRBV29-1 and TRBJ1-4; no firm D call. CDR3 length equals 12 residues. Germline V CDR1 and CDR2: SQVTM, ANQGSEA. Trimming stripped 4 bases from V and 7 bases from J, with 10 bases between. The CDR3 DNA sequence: TGCAGCGTTGTTTCGGTCGCTGAAAAACTGTTTTTT. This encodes CSVVSVAEKLFF.

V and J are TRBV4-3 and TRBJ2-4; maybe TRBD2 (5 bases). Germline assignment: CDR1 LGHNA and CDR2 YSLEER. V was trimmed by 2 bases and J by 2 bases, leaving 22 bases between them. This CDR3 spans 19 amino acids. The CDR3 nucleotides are TGCGCCAGCAGCCAAATGCTACCCGGCCCGGAGGTGACCAAAAACATTCAGTACTTC. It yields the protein CASSQMLPGPEVTKNIQYF.

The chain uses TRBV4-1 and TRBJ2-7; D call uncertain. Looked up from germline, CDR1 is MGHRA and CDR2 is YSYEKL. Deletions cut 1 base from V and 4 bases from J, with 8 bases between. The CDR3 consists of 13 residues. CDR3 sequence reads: CASSQVVRYEQYF. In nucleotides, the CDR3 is TGCGCCAGCAGCCAAGTAGTCCGGTACGAGCAGTACTTC.

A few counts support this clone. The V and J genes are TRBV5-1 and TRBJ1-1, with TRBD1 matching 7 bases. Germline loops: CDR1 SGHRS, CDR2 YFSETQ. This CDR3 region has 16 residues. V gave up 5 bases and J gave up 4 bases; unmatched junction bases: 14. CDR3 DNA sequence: TGCGCCAGCAGACCCATTGAGACAGGGTCGGGCACTGAAGCTTTCTTT. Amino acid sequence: CASRPIETGSGTEAFF. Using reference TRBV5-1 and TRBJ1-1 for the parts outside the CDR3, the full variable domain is KAGVTQTPRYLIKTRGQQVTLSCSPISGHRSVSWYQQTPGQGLQFLFEYFSETQRNKGNFPGRFSGRQFSNSRSEMNVSTLELGDSALYLCASRPIETGSGTEAFFGQGTRLTVV.

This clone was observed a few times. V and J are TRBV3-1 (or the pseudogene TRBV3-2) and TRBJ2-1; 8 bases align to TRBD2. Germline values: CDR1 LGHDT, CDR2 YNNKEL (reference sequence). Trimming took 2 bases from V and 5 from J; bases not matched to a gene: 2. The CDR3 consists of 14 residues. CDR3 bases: TGTGCCAGCAGCCAAACTAGCGGAAACAATGAGCAGTTCTTC. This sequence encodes CASSQTSGNNEQFF.

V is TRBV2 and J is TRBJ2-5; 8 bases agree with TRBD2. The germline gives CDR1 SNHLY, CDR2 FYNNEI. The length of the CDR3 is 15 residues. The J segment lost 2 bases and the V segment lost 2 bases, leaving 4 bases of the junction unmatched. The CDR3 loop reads CASSELSGGQETQYF. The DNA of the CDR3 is TGTGCCAGCAGTGAACTCAGCGGGGGACAAGAGACCCAGTACTTC.

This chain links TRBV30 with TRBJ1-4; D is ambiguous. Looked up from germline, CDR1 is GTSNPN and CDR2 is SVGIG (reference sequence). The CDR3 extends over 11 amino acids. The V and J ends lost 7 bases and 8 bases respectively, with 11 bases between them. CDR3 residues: CALGPGEKLFF. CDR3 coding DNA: TGTGCCTTGGGTCCTGGCGAAAAACTGTTTTTT.

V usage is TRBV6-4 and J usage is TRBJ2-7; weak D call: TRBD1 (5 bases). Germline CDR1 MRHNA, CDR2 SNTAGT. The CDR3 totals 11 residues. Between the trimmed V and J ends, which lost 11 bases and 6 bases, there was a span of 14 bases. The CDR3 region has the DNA TGTGCCGTTCACCAGGGTAGCGAGCAGTACTTC. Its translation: CAVHQGSEQYF.

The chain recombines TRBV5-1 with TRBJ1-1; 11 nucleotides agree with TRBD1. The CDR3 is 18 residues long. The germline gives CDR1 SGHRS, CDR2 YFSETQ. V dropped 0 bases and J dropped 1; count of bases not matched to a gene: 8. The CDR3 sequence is CASSLGDRGILENTEAFF. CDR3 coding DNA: TGCGCCAGCAGCTTGGGGGACAGGGGGATTCTAGAGAACACTGAAGCTTTCTTT.

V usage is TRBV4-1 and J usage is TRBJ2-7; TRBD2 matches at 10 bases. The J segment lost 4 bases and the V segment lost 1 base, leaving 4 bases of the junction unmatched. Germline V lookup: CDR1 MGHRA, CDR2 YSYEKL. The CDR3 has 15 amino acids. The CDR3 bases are TGCGCCAGCAGCCAAGTGCAGACTAGCGGGTACGAGCAGTACTTC. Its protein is CASSQVQTSGYEQYF.

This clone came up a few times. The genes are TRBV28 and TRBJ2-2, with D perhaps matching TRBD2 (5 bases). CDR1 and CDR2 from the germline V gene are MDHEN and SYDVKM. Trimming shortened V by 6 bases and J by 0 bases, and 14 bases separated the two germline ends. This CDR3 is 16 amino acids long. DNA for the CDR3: TGTGCCAGCAGCAAACTAGTGACCTCGAACACCGGGGAGCTGTTTTTT. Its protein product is CASSKLVTSNTGELFF.

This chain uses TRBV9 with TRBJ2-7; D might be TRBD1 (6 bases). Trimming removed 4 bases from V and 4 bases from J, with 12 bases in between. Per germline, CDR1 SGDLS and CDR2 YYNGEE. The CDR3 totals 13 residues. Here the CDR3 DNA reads TGTGCCAGCAGCCAGGGGTGGGGGTACGAGCAGTACTTC. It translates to CASSQGWGYEQYF.

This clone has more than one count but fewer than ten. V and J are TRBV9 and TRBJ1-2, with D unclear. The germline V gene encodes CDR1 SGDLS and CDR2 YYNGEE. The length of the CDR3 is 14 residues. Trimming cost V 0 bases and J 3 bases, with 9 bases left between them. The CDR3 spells CASSVGSGDYGYTF. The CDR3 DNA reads TGTGCCAGCAGCGTAGGGTCGGGTGACTATGGCTACACCTTC.

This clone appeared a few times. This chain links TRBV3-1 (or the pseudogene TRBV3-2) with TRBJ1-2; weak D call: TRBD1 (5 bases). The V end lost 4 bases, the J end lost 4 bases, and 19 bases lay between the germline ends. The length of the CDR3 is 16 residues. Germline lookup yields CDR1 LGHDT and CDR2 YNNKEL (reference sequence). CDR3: CASSPLSIDSSYGYTF. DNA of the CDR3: TGTGCCAGCAGCCCACTCTCCATTGACAGCTCCTATGGCTACACCTTC.

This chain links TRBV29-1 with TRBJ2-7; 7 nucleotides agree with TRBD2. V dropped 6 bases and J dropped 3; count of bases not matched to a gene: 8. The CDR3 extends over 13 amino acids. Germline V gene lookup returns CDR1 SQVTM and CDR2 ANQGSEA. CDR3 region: CSVSVGGVYEQYF. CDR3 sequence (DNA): TGCAGCGTCAGTGTGGGGGGGGTCTACGAGCAGTACTTC.

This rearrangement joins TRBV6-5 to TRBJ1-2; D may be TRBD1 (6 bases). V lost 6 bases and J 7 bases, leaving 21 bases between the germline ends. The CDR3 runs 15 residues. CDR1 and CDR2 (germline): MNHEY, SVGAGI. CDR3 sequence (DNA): TGTGCCAGCAGGCAACAGGGTCGCCCAGATGGTGGCTACACCTTC. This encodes CASRQQGRPDGGYTF.

The CDR3 loop reads CASSLGQGGNQPQHF. CDR3 in DNA: TGTGCCAGCAGCCTAGGACAGGGAGGCAATCAGCCCCAGCATTTT. J is TRBJ1-5 and V is TRBV3-1 (or the pseudogene TRBV3-2); 8 bases fit TRBD1. Germline trimming cut 4 bases from V and 2 bases from J; bases unmatched to any gene: 4. The germline V gene has CDR1 LGHDT and CDR2 YNNKEL (reference sequence). This CDR3 spans 15 amino acids.

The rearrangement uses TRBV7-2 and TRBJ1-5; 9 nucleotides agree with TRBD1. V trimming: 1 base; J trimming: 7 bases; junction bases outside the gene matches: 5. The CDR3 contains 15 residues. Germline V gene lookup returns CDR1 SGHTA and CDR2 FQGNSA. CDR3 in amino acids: CASSLVGQGGQPQHF. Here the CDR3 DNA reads TGTGCCAGCAGCTTAGTGGGACAGGGTGGCCAGCCCCAGCATTTT.

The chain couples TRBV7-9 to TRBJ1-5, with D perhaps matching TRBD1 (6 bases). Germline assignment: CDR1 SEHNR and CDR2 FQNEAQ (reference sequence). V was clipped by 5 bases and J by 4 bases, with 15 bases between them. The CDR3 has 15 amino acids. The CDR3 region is CASSLFRGSNQPQHF. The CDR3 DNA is TGTGCCAGCAGCCTGTTCAGGGGAAGTAATCAGCCCCAGCATTTT.

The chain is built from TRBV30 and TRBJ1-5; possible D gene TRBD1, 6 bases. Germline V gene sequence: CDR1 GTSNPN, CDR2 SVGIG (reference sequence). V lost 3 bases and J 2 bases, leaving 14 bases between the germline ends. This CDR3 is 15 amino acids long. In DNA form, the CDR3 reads TGTGCCTGGAGAGCTCAGGGGTGGGGCAATCAGCCCCAGCATTTT. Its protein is CAWRAQGWGNQPQHF.

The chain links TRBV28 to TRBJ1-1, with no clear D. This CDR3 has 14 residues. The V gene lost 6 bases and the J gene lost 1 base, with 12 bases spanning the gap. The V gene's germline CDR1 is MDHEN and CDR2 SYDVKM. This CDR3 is CASSAYYGNTEAFF. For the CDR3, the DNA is TGTGCCAGCAGCGCTTACTATGGGAACACTGAAGCTTTCTTT.

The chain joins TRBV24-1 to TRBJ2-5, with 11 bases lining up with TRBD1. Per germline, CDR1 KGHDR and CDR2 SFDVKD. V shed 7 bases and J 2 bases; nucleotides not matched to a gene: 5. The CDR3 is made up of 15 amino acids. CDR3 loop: CATSVGTGGQETQYF. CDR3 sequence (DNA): TGTGCCACCAGCGTCGGGACAGGGGGACAAGAGACCCAGTACTTC.

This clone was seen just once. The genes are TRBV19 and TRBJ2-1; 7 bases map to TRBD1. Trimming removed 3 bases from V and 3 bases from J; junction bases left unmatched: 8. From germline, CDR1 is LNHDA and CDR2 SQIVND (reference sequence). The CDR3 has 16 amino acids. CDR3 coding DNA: TGTGCCAGTAGTATCAACCGACAGGGCGGCTACAATGAGCAGTTCTTC. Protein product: CASSINRQGGYNEQFF.

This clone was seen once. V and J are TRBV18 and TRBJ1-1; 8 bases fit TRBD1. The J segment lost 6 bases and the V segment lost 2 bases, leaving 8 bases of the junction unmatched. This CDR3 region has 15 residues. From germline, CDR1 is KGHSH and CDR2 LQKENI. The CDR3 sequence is CASSPIPGQDPEAFF. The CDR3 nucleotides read TGTGCCAGCTCACCAATCCCGGGACAGGACCCTGAAGCTTTCTTT.